The 26 T cell receptor beta chains listed next were all sequenced from one sample in a study of blood T cell repertoires in COVID-19. Data came from immunoSEQ multiplex PCR; TCRdb stores just in-frame clones and leaves some out. The sample lists some 120,000 clones; 80% were seen once. The sequencing sample was made of peripheral blood. The origin of the receptors is a human donor in a cohort sampled during active COVID-19.

The V call is TRBV7-6, the J call TRBJ2-3; a possible D gene is TRBD2 (6 bases). Germline-derived CDR1 and CDR2 are SGHVS and FNYEAQ. This CDR3 spans 17 amino acids. V was clipped by 1 base and J by 0 bases, with 14 bases between them. The CDR3 loop reads CASSLGGASESTDTQYF. CDR3 nucleotide sequence: TGTGCCAGCAGCTTAGGGGGCGCTAGCGAAAGCACAGATACGCAGTATTTT. Drawing the rest from reference TRBV7-6 and TRBJ2-3, the complete variable domain is GAGVSQSPRYKVTKRGQDVALRCDPISGHVSLYWYRQALGQGPEFLTYFNYEAQQDKSGLPNDRFSAERPEGSISTLTIQRTEQRDSAMYRCASSLGGASESTDTQYFGPGTRLTVL.

This CDR3 is CAISDQNRGNTEAFF. CDR3 DNA: TGTGCCATCAGCGACCAAAACAGGGGGAACACTGAAGCTTTCTTT. The chain has TRBV10-3 and TRBJ1-1, with TRBD1 matching over 7 bases. J gave up 1 base and V 6 bases, and 8 bases lay outside the gene matches. The CDR3 sequence is 15 residues long. Germline V gene data show CDR1 as ENHRY and CDR2 as SYGVKD.

This sequence joins TRBV6-2 or TRBV6-3 and TRBJ2-2; D remains ambiguous. The V gene lost 4 bases and the J gene lost 3 bases, with 6 bases spanning the gap. This CDR3 has 13 amino acids. CDR1 MNHEY and CDR2 SVGEGT come from the germline V gene. In DNA, the CDR3 is TGTGCCAGCAGTTCCCGGGACACCGGGGAGCTGTTTTTT. Translated, it gives CASSSRDTGELFF.

The chain has TRBV30 and TRBJ2-6; unclear D gene. The CDR3 totals 15 residues. Deletions cut 4 bases from V and 0 bases from J, with 10 bases between. Germline loops: CDR1 GTSNPN, CDR2 SVGIG (reference sequence). CDR3 region: CAWIEVDSGANVLTF. The CDR3 nucleotides read TGTGCCTGGATTGAGGTCGACTCTGGGGCCAACGTCCTGACTTTC.

The chain couples TRBV3-1 (or the pseudogene TRBV3-2) to TRBJ2-1; 12 bases line up with TRBD2. Per the germline V gene, CDR1 is LGHDT and CDR2 is YNNKEL (reference sequence). Trimming at V came to 4 bases and at J to 10 bases, leaving 8 bases not matched to a gene. The CDR3 consists of 15 residues. The CDR3 DNA follows: TGTGCCAGCAGCCCTCCTAGCGGGAGGGGCGCGGAGCAGTTCTTC. Amino acid sequence: CASSPPSGRGAEQFF.

The chain recombines TRBV29-1 with TRBJ2-5; TRBD2 matches 14 bases. The germline CDR1 and CDR2 sequences are SQVTM and ANQGSEA. V was pared by 6 bases and J by 4 bases, with 10 bases of the junction left unmatched. The CDR3 covers 16 residues. CDR3 loop: CSVAGTSGRARETQYF. The CDR3 region has the DNA TGCAGCGTGGCCGGGACTAGCGGGAGAGCGCGAGAGACCCAGTACTTC. The whole variable domain, filled in from reference TRBV29-1 and TRBJ2-5, reads SAVISQKPSRDICQRGTSLTIQCQVDSQVTMMFWYRQQPGQSLTLIATANQGSEATYESGFVIDKFPISRPNLTFSTLTVSNMSPEDSSIYLCSVAGTSGRARETQYFGPGTRLLVL.

This clone was seen just once. V usage is TRBV4-1 and J usage is TRBJ1-6; no clear D. This CDR3 spans 13 amino acids. V lost 3 bases to trimming and J lost 9 bases, with 9 bases between them. Per the germline V gene, CDR1 is MGHRA and CDR2 is YSYEKL. CDR3 DNA sequence: TGCGCCAGCAGCCACCCCAACAGTTCACCCCTCCACTTT. Translating gives CASSHPNSSPLHF.

This clone came up a few times. The chain carries TRBV7-8 and TRBJ2-5, with D possibly TRBD1 on 5 matching bases. Trimming removed 0 bases from V and 4 bases from J, with 18 bases in between. Germline V gene data show CDR1 as SGHVS and CDR2 as FQNEAQ. The CDR3 covers 17 residues. DNA for the CDR3: TGTGCCAGCAGCTTAGCGTGGGTGTTAAGACAGCGAGAGACCCAGTACTTC. Encoded protein: CASSLAWVLRQRETQYF.

This chain uses TRBV7-9 with TRBJ1-1; 9 bases agree with TRBD1. The CDR3 contains 12 residues. CDR1 is SEHNR, CDR2 FQNEAQ, per germline (reference sequence). V lost 5 bases and J lost 10; bases outside the gene matches: 5. CDR3 sequence: CASSRGQGRAFF. The CDR3, as DNA: TGTGCCAGCAGCAGAGGACAGGGGCGAGCTTTCTTT.

This sequence joins TRBV30 and TRBJ1-1; no definite D call. V dropped 3 bases and J dropped 1 base, with 12 bases sitting between them. Germline V lookup: CDR1 GTSNPN, CDR2 SVGIG (reference sequence). The CDR3 has 14 amino acids. CDR3 nucleotides: TGTGCCTGGAGGGACTTCGACGGGAACACTGAAGCTTTCTTT. The encoded protein is CAWRDFDGNTEAFF.

CDR3 sequence reads: CASSVVDRSSSGNTIYF. The CDR3 DNA follows: TGTGCCAGCAGCGTAGTCGACAGGAGTAGCTCTGGAAACACCATATATTTT. The V call is TRBV9, the J call TRBJ1-3, with TRBD1 as a possible D gene (6 bases). V gave up 0 bases and J gave up 0 bases, with 13 bases separating them. Germline assignment: CDR1 SGDLS and CDR2 YYNGEE. This CDR3 contains 17 residues.

This chain joins TRBV5-1 and TRBJ2-3; D is uncertain. Germline CDR1 and CDR2: SGHRS and YFSETQ. Trimming took off 1 base at V and 4 bases at J, with 10 bases between the two ends. The CDR3 totals 14 residues. CDR3 DNA sequence: TGCGCCAGCAGCTTGTCAGTTAGCCCAGATACGCAGTATTTT. This sequence encodes CASSLSVSPDTQYF. The full variable domain, with the rest looked up from reference TRBV5-1 and TRBJ2-3, is KAGVTQTPRYLIKTRGQQVTLSCSPISGHRSVSWYQQTPGQGLQFLFEYFSETQRNKGNFPGRFSGRQFSNSRSEMNVSTLELGDSALYLCASSLSVSPDTQYFGPGTRLTVL.

V usage is TRBV18 and J usage is TRBJ2-7; D remains ambiguous. Trimming shortened V by 0 bases and J by 0 bases, and 12 bases separated the two germline ends. Germline CDR1 reads KGHSH; CDR2 reads LQKENI. This CDR3 region has 16 residues. The CDR3 coding sequence is TGTGCCAGCTCACCACCGGTTGTGCTTAGCTCCTACGAGCAGTACTTC. Translated: CASSPPVVLSSYEQYF.

The chain has TRBV28 and TRBJ1-1; 9 positions agree with TRBD1. CDR1 and CDR2 (germline): MDHEN, SYDVKM. The CDR3 runs to 15 residues. Trimming at V came to 5 bases and at J to 4 bases, leaving 8 bases not matched to a gene. The CDR3 loop reads CASSPGTGTVTEAFF. CDR3 in DNA: TGTGCCAGCAGTCCCGGGACAGGGACGGTCACTGAAGCTTTCTTT.

The chain links TRBV7-2 to TRBJ2-3, with 14 bases identical to TRBD2. The trim removed 3 bases at V and 8 bases at J, leaving 1 base unmatched. CDR1 is SGHTA and CDR2 is FQGNSA in the germline V gene. The CDR3 is 14 residues long. The CDR3 nucleotides are TGTGCCAGCAGCTTTGGACTAGCGGGGGGTACGCAGTATTTT. Translated: CASSFGLAGGTQYF.

The chain employs TRBV11-2 and TRBJ2-7; 7 positions match TRBD2. Germline CDR1 reads SGHAT; CDR2 reads FQNNGV. The V gene end was trimmed by 0 bases and the J gene end by 2 bases; junction bases not matched to a gene: 7. The CDR3 spans 16 residues. The CDR3 bases are TGTGCCAGCAGCTTAGATGTAGGGAGGGGCCCCTACGAGCAGTACTTC. Residues: CASSLDVGRGPYEQYF.

This rearrangement joins TRBV7-6 to TRBJ2-1; D is ambiguous. This CDR3 is built from 12 residues. The germline V gene has CDR1 SGHVS and CDR2 FNYEAQ. V was trimmed by 2 bases and J by 8 bases, leaving 7 bases between them. CDR3 DNA sequence: TGTGCCAGCAGCTTATCTTTCGATGAGCAGTTCTTC. The encoded protein is CASSLSFDEQFF.

Only one count was recorded for this clone. The rearrangement uses TRBV2 and TRBJ1-6; TRBD1 aligns across 7 bases. Per the germline V gene, CDR1 is SNHLY and CDR2 is FYNNEI. The CDR3 covers 14 residues. With V trimmed by 4 bases and J by 9 bases, 6 bases remained unmatched. The CDR3 nucleotides are TGTGCCAGCAGTGTCGAGACAGGGTTTTCACCCCTCCACTTT. Its translation is CASSVETGFSPLHF.

The chain has TRBV9 and TRBJ1-3; 7 positions match TRBD1. CDR1 and CDR2 from the germline V gene are SGDLS and YYNGEE. The junction had 6 bases not matched to a gene; V was cut back by 4 bases and J by 8 bases. This CDR3 comprises 13 residues. CDR3 loop: CASSSQQGHTIYF. CDR3 nucleotides: TGTGCCAGCAGCTCCCAACAGGGGCACACCATATATTTT.

The chain is built from TRBV15 and TRBJ2-5, with D maybe TRBD1 (8 bases). The CDR3 is 16 amino acids. Trimming took 3 bases from V and 5 from J, leaving 19 bases between them. Germline V lookup: CDR1 LNHNV, CDR2 YYDKDF (reference sequence). The DNA for the CDR3 is TGTGCCACCAGCAGGCCAACAGGGGGGGGCTGGGAGACCCAGTACTTC. Its protein is CATSRPTGGGWETQYF. The full variable domain, rest sourced from reference TRBV15 and TRBJ2-5, is DAMVIQNPRYQVTQFGKPVTLSCSQTLNHNVMYWYQQKSSQAPKLLFHYYDKDFNNEADTPDNFQSRRPNTSFCFLDIRSPGLGDTAMYLCATSRPTGGGWETQYFGPGTRLLVL.

V gene TRBV4-2 combines with J gene TRBJ1-6; TRBD1 agrees at 8 bases. The CDR3 spans 18 residues. The germline CDR1 and CDR2 sequences are LGHNA and YNFKEQ. V shed 2 bases, J shed 3 bases, and the junction held 9 bases outside the gene matches. CDR3 residues: CASSQLTRGRYYNSPLHF. The CDR3 DNA reads TGTGCCAGCAGCCAACTAACCAGGGGGCGATACTATAATTCACCCCTCCACTTT.

The sample holds one count of this clone. CDR3 protein: CASSLGQGNTIYF. The CDR3 nucleotides read TGTGCCAGCAGTTTGGGGCAAGGAAACACCATATATTTT. This rearrangement joins TRBV11-3 to TRBJ1-3; D possibly corresponds to TRBD1 (5 bases). The V gene's germline CDR1 is SGHNT and CDR2 YENEEA. V was clipped by 6 bases and J by 4 bases, with 10 bases between them. CDR3 length: 13 amino acids. Together with reference TRBV11-3 and TRBJ1-3, the CDR3 gives the full variable domain: EAGVVQSPRYKIIEKKQPVAFWCNPISGHNTLYWYLQNLGQGPELLIRYENEEAVDDSQLPKDRFSAERLKGVDSTLKIQPAELGDSAVYLCASSLGQGNTIYFGEGSWLTVV.

This clone was detected a few times. The chain is built from TRBV4-1 and TRBJ1-2, with a tentative D call TRBD1 (6 bases). The CDR3 totals 15 residues. From germline, CDR1 is MGHRA and CDR2 YSYEKL. V was pared by 0 bases and J by 4 bases, with 12 bases between. This CDR3 is CASSQDAQGSYGYTF. In DNA, the CDR3 is TGCGCCAGCAGCCAAGATGCCCAGGGGAGCTATGGCTACACCTTC.

The rearrangement links TRBV18 to TRBJ2-2, with TRBD1 as a possible D gene (6 bases). The CDR3 contains 17 residues. Germline CDR1 is KGHSH and CDR2 is LQKENI. V lost 2 bases to trimming and J lost 5 bases, with 18 bases between them. The CDR3: CASSPSVRGAVTGELFF. The CDR3 nucleotides read TGTGCCAGCTCACCATCCGTCAGGGGCGCGGTAACCGGGGAGCTGTTTTTT.

J is TRBJ1-2 and V is TRBV2, with TRBD1 identical over 10 bases. The V and J ends lost 6 bases and 3 bases, in that order; junction bases with no gene match: 4. The CDR3 runs to 14 residues. The V gene's germline CDR1 is SNHLY and CDR2 FYNNEI. As DNA, the CDR3 is TGTGCCAGCAGACCCGGGACAGGGGACTATGGCTACACCTTC. Translation gives CASRPGTGDYGYTF. The whole variable domain, filled in from reference TRBV2 and TRBJ1-2, reads EPEVTQTPSHQVTQMGQEVILRCVPISNHLYFYWYRQILGQKVEFLVSFYNNEISEKSEIFDDQFSVERPDGSNFTLKIRSTKLEDSAMYFCASRPGTGDYGYTFGSGTRLTVV.

The V gene is TRBV19, the J gene TRBJ1-5; possibly TRBD1 for D (5 bases). V was trimmed by 1 base and J by 1 base, leaving 8 bases between them. This CDR3 region has 15 residues. Germline values: CDR1 LNHDA, CDR2 SQIVND (reference sequence). This chain's CDR3 is CASSIGAGSNQPQHF. As DNA, the CDR3 is TGTGCCAGTAGTATAGGGGCAGGGAGCAATCAGCCCCAGCATTTT.